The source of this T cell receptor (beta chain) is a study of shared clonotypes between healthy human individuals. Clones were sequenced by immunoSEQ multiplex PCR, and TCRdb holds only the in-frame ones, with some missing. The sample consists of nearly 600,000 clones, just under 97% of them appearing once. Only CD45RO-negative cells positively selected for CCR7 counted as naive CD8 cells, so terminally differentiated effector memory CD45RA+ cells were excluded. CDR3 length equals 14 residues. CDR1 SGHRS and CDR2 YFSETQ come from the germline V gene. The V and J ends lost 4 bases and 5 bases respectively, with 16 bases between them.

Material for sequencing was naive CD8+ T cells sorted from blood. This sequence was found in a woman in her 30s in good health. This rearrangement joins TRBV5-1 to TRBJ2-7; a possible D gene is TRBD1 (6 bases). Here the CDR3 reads CASSSRGFEDEQYF. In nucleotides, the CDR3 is TGCGCCAGCAGCAGCAGGGGTTTTGAGGACGAGCAGTACTTC.